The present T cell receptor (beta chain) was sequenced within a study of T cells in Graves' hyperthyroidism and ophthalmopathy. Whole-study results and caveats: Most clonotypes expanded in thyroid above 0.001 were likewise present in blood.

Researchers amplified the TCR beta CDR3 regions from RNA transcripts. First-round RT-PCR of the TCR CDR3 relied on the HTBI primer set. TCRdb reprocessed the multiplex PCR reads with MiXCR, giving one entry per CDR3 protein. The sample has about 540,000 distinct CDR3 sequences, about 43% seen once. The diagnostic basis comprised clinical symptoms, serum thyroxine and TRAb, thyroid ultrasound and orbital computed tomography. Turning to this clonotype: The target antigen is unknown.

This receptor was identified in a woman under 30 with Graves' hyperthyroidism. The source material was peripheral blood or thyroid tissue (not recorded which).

The CDR3 DNA sequence: TGTGCCAGCAGGGTACGGGACACTGAAGCTTTCTTT. Translated, it gives CASRVRDTEAFF. The rearrangement links TRBV5-6 to TRBJ1-1; D ambiguous. Per germline, CDR1 SGHDT and CDR2 YYEEEE. The CDR3 runs 12 residues. V lost 5 bases to trimming and J lost 3 bases, with 8 bases between them.